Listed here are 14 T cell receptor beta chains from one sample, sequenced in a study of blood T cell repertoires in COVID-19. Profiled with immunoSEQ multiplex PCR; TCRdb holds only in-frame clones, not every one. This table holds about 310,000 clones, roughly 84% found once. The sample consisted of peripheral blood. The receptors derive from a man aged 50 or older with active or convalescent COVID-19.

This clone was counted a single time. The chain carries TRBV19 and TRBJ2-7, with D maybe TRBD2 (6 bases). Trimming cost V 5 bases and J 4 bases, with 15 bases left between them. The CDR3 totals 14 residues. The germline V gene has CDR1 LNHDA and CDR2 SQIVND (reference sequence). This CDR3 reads CASSGAGNRYEQYF. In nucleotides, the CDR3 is TGTGCCAGTAGTGGCGCGGGGAATAGGTACGAGCAGTACTTC.

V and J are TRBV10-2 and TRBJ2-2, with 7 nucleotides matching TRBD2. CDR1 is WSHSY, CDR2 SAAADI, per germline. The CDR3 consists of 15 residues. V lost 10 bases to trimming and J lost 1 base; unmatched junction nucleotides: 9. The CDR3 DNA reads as TGCGCCACCCCCGGTGGCGGGGGGAACACCGGGGAGCTGTTTTTT. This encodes CATPGGGGNTGELFF.

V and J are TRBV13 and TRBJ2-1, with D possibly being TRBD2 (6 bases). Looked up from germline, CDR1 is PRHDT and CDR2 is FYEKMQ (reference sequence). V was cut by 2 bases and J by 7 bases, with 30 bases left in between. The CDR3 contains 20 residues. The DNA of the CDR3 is TGTGCCAGCAGCTTAACTCATAGTGGGATTGGCGGGATCCAGAGTAATGAGCAGTTCTTC. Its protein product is CASSLTHSGIGGIQSNEQFF.

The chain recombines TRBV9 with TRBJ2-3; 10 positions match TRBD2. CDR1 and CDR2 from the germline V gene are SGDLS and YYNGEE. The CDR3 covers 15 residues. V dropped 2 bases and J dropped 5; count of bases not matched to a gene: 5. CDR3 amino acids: CASSVPSGSIDTQYF. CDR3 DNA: TGTGCCAGCAGCGTCCCTAGCGGGAGTATAGATACGCAGTATTTT.

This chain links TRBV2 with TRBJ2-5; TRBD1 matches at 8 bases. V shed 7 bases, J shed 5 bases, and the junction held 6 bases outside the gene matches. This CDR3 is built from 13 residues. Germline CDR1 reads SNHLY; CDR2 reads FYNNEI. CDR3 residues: CASKKGQEETQYF. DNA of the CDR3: TGTGCCAGCAAAAAGGGACAGGAGGAGACCCAGTACTTC. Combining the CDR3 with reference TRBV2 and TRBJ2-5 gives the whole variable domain EPEVTQTPSHQVTQMGQEVILRCVPISNHLYFYWYRQILGQKVEFLVSFYNNEISEKSEIFDDQFSVERPDGSNFTLKIRSTKLEDSAMYFCASKKGQEETQYFGPGTRLLVL.

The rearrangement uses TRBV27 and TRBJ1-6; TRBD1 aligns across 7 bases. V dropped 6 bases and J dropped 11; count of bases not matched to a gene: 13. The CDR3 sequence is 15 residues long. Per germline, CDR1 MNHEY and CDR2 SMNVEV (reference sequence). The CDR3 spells CASSQFRQGPAPLHF. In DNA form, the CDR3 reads TGTGCCAGCAGCCAATTTCGACAGGGTCCGGCACCCCTCCACTTT.

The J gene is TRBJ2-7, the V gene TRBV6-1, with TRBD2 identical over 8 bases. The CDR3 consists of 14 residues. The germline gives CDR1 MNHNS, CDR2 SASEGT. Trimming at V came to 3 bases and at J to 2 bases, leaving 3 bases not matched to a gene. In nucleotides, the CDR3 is TGTGCCAGCAGTGAGGGACTAGGAGCCTACGAGCAGTACTTC. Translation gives CASSEGLGAYEQYF.

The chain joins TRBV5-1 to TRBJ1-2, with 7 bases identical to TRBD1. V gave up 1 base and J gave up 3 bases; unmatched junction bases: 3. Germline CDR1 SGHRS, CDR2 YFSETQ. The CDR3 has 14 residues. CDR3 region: CASSLTGVDYGYTF. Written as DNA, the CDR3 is TGCGCCAGCAGCTTGACAGGGGTGGACTATGGCTACACCTTC.

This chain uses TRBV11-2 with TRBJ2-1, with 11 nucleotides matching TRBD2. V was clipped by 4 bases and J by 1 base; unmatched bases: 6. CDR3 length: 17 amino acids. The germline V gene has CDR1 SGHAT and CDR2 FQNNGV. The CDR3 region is CASSSLTSGRSYNEQFF. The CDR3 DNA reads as TGTGCCAGCAGCTCCCTAACTAGCGGGAGATCCTACAATGAGCAGTTCTTC. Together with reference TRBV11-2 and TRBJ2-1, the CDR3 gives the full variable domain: EAGVAQSPRYKIIEKRQSVAFWCNPISGHATLYWYQQILGQGPKLLIQFQNNGVVDDSQLPKDRFSAERLKGVDSTLKIQPAKLEDSAVYLCASSSLTSGRSYNEQFFGPGTRLTVL.

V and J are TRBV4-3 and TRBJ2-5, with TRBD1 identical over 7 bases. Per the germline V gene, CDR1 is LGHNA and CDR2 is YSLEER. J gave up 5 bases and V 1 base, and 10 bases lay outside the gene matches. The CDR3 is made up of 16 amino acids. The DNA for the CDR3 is TGCGCCAGCAGCCAAGTAGGGACAGCAGGGAGCGAGACCCAGTACTTC. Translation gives CASSQVGTAGSETQYF.

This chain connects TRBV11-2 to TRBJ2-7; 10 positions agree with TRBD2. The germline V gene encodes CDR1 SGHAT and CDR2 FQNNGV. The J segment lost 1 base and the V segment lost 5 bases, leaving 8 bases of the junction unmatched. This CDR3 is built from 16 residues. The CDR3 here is CASSAGGLALSYEQYF. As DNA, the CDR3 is TGTGCCAGCAGCGCCGGGGGACTAGCGCTTTCCTACGAGCAGTACTTC.

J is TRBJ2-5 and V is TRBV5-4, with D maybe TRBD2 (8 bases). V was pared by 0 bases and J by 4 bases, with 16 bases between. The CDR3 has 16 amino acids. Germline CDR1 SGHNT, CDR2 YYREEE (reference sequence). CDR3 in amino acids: CASSLGQGSGAETQYF. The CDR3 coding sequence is TGTGCCAGCAGCTTGGGACAGGGTAGCGGGGCAGAGACCCAGTACTTC.

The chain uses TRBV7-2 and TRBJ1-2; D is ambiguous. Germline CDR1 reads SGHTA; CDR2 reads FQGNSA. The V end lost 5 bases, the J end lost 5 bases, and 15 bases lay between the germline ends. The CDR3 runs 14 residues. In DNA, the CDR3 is TGTGCCAGCAGCCCCCGAGAAGGGAGGTATGGCTACACCTTC. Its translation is CASSPREGRYGYTF.

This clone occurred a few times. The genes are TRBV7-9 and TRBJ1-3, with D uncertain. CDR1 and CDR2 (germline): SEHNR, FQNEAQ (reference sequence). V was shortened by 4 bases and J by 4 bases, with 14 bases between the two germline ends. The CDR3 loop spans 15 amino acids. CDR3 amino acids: CASSSRDYGGNTIYF. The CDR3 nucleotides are TGTGCCAGCAGCTCACGTGACTATGGCGGAAACACCATATATTTT.